The clone carrying this T cell receptor beta chain was seen a handful of times. Antigen specificity is unknown. The data belong to a study of cytotoxic CD8 clonotypes in ibrutinib-treated CLL. Study-level findings and limits: Relative to age-matched healthy donors, clonality at baseline was higher, and it tracked circulating CD8+ T-cell counts.

The table came from immunoSEQ multiplex PCR; TCRdb's copy has only in-frame clones and leaves some out. The profile covers more than 35,000 clones, with 71% appearing a single time and over 15% taken by the ten largest. CDR3 length: 13 amino acids. Germline V gene data show CDR1 as SGHDN and CDR2 as FVKESK. Germline trimming cut 1 base from V and 8 bases from J; bases unmatched to any gene: 3. The chain links TRBV14 to TRBJ2-3; 7 bases fit TRBD2. This material consisted of PBMCs, taken at disease progression, from a patient treated with ibrutinib. The sequence derives from a human donor with chronic lymphocytic leukemia. The CDR3 spells CASSQAGRGTQYF. The CDR3 DNA sequence: TGTGCCAGCAGCCAAGCGGGGAGGGGTACGCAGTATTTT. The variable domain in full, with the rest retrieved from reference TRBV14 and TRBJ2-3, is EAGVTQFPSHSVIEKGQTVTLRCDPISGHDNLYWYRRVMGKEIKFLLHFVKESKQDESGMPNNRFLAERTGGTYSTLKVQPAELEDSGVYFCASSQAGRGTQYFGPGTRLTVL.